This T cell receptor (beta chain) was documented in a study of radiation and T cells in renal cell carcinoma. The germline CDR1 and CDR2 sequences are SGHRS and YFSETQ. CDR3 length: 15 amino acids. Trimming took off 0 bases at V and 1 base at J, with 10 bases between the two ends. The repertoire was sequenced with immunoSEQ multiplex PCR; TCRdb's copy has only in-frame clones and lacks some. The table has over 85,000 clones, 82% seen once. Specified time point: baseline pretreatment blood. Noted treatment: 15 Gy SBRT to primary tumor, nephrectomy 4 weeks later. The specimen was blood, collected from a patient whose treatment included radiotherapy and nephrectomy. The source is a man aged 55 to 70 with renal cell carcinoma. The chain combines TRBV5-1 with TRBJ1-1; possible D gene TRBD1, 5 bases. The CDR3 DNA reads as TGCGCCAGCAGCTTGGGCGGGGGGAAGAACACTGAAGCTTTCTTT. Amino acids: CASSLGGGKNTEAFF.